The 30 T cell receptor beta chains listed next were all sequenced from one sample in a study of shared clonotypes between healthy human individuals (dated by TCRdb to about 2020). CD8 naive samples consisted of CD45RO-negative cells that were positively selected for CCR7, yielding a CD45RA+CCR7+ population without TemRA cells. The method was the immunoSEQ multiplex PCR assay. This is the immuneACCESS table as TCRdb keeps it, with only in-frame sequences that have V and J called. A part of the clones is gone; compared with another copy, unresolved V genes explain less than half, and the rest is unexplained. Counted in this sample were about 590,000 clones; 95% to 96% of them appeared once. 0.09% to 0.13% of the sample belongs to the ten largest clones. Sequencing was performed on naive CD8+ T cells sorted from blood. The label giving this sample's cell subset or site can be read as: CD45RA+CCR7+. These receptors all stem from a woman aged 30 to 39 in good health.

The chain has TRBV28 and TRBJ2-7; 15 bases are a match to TRBD2. The CDR3 is 17 residues long. V lost 11 bases and J lost 3; bases outside the gene matches: 14. Looked up from germline, CDR1 is MDHEN and CDR2 is SYDVKM. CDR3: CAANPGQGLAGGYEQYF. CDR3 bases: TGTGCCGCAAACCCGGGACAGGGACTAGCGGGAGGCTACGAGCAGTACTTC. Drawing the rest from reference TRBV28 and TRBJ2-7, the complete variable domain is DVKVTQSSRYLVKRTGEKVFLECVQDMDHENMFWYRQDPGLGLRLIYFSYDVKMKEKGDIPEGYSVSREKKERFSLILESASTNQTSMYLCAANPGQGLAGGYEQYFGPGTRLTVT.

The chain's CDR3 is CASSEWGSGRAGQFF. For the CDR3, the DNA is TGTGCCAGCAGTGAATGGGGTAGCGGGAGGGCCGGGCAGTTCTTC. This chain connects TRBV25-1 to TRBJ2-1; TRBD2 aligns across 11 bases. V was pared by 1 base and J by 12 bases, with 8 bases of the junction left unmatched. Germline V gives CDR1 MGHDK, CDR2 SYGVNS. CDR3 size: 15 residues.

The V call is TRBV5-4, the J call TRBJ1-5, with a tentative D call TRBD1 (6 bases). V was trimmed by 0 bases and J by 2 bases, leaving 12 bases between them. The CDR3 extends over 16 amino acids. CDR1 and CDR2 from the germline V gene are SGHNT and YYREEE (reference sequence). Here the CDR3 DNA reads TGTGCCAGCAGCTTGGGGGGGGCGGCGGGCAATCAGCCCCAGCATTTT. It encodes CASSLGGAAGNQPQHF.

This chain links TRBV7-9 with TRBJ2-4, with D perhaps being TRBD1 or TRBD2 (5 bases each). Trimming took 0 bases from V and 15 from J, leaving 21 bases between them. CDR3 length: 15 residues. Per germline, CDR1 SEHNR and CDR2 FQNEAQ (reference sequence). DNA for the CDR3: TGTGCCAGCAGCTTAGCCCTAGACCGGGACCCCGTCCGGTACTTC. It is translated as CASSLALDRDPVRYF.

The chain joins TRBV2 to TRBJ2-5; D may be TRBD2 (6 bases). The J call may be wrong; the DNA end is better matched by TRBJ2-7. The V gene's germline CDR1 is SNHLY and CDR2 FYNNEI. The CDR3 totals 15 residues. CDR3 region: CASSEGSGDVYEQYF. The CDR3 DNA follows: TGTGCCAGCAGTGAGGGTAGCGGAGACGTCTACGAGCAGTACTTC.

With regard to this clone: One junction end disagrees with the germline gene, perhaps due to a read error. The chain carries TRBV2 and TRBJ1-1; D call uncertain. The CDR3 has 8 residues. Germline-derived CDR1 and CDR2 are SNHLY and FYNNEI. This CDR3 reads CASTEAFF. CDR3 sequence (DNA): TGTGCCAGCACTGAAGCTTTCTTT.

The chain employs TRBV28 and TRBJ2-5; 9 nucleotides align to TRBD2. Per germline, CDR1 MDHEN and CDR2 SYDVKM. J was trimmed by 7 bases and V by 6 bases; bases with no gene match: 6. The CDR3 length is 13 residues. The CDR3 sequence is CASRGGGAWTQYF. CDR3 in DNA: TGTGCCAGCAGAGGCGGGGGGGCTTGGACCCAGTACTTC.

J is TRBJ2-7 and V is TRBV28; D is unresolved. V shed 3 bases and J shed 5 bases, with 5 bases lying between them. The CDR3 is 11 residues long. Germline V CDR1 and CDR2: MDHEN, SYDVKM. The CDR3 DNA sequence: TGTGCCAGCAGTTTTCACGACGAGCAGTACTTC. As protein: CASSFHDEQYF. The whole variable domain, remainder taken from reference TRBV28 and TRBJ2-7, is DVKVTQSSRYLVKRTGEKVFLECVQDMDHENMFWYRQDPGLGLRLIYFSYDVKMKEKGDIPEGYSVSREKKERFSLILESASTNQTSMYLCASSFHDEQYFGPGTRLTVT.

The rearrangement links TRBV19 to TRBJ1-4; D gene unclear. The CDR3 contains 17 residues. V was cut by 0 bases and J by 5 bases, with 16 bases left in between. Germline V gene data show CDR1 as LNHDA and CDR2 as SQIVND (reference sequence). The CDR3 sequence is CASSIDAEAFWNEKLFF. CDR3 DNA: TGTGCCAGTAGTATAGACGCTGAGGCGTTTTGGAATGAAAAACTGTTTTTT.

The chain is built from TRBV6-5 and TRBJ2-1; weak D call: TRBD2 (6 bases). Germline V gene lookup returns CDR1 MNHEY and CDR2 SVGAGI. The V end was cut by 5 bases, the J end by 3 bases, with 11 bases between. CDR3 size: 14 residues. The DNA of the CDR3 is TGTGCCAGCAGTCAACTTAGCGGCTACAATGAGCAGTTCTTC. This codes for CASSQLSGYNEQFF.

The genes are TRBV6-1 and TRBJ2-7; D is ambiguous. The length of the CDR3 is 11 residues. CDR1 and CDR2 (germline): MNHNS, SASEGT. The V and J ends lost 6 bases and 3 bases respectively, with 6 bases between them. As DNA, the CDR3 is TGTGCCAGCAGGACGTACTACGAGCAGTACTTC. It codes for CASRTYYEQYF.

The rearrangement links TRBV6-5 to TRBJ2-5; a weak D match, TRBD2 (6 bases). The better agreement between TRBJ2-7 and the DNA end casts doubt on the J call. Germline-derived CDR1 and CDR2 are MNHEY and SVGAGI. This CDR3 is built from 15 residues. CDR3 region: CASSYSWDSIYEQYF. CDR3 bases: TGTGCCAGCAGTTACTCCTGGGACTCAATCTACGAGCAGTACTTC.

J is TRBJ2-5 and V is TRBV7-9, with D hard to call. The germline V gene has CDR1 SEHNR and CDR2 FQNEAQ (reference sequence). The V end was cut by 4 bases, the J end by 1 base, with 7 bases between. The CDR3 has 13 amino acids. CDR3: CASSYLGQETQYF. In DNA form, the CDR3 reads TGTGCCAGCAGCTACCTCGGCCAAGAGACCCAGTACTTC.

This clone appeared a single time. The chain recombines TRBV4-1 with TRBJ1-1; 7 positions match TRBD1. In germline, CDR1 is MGHRA, CDR2 YSYEKL. V was clipped by 1 base and J by 0 bases; unmatched bases: 2. The CDR3 is 15 amino acids. The CDR3 reads CASSQGTGVNTEAFF. The CDR3 DNA sequence: TGCGCCAGCAGCCAAGGGACAGGCGTGAACACTGAAGCTTTCTTT.

This chain connects TRBV6-1 to TRBJ1-1; TRBD1 might be the D (5 bases). The ends were cut back, 6 bases at V and 3 bases at J, with 11 bases in the middle. There are 13 residues in the CDR3. The germline V gene encodes CDR1 MNHNS and CDR2 SASEGT. CDR3 residues: CASRGRGDTEAFF. As DNA, the CDR3 is TGTGCCAGCAGGGGACGAGGGGACACTGAAGCTTTCTTT.

This sequence joins TRBV2 and TRBJ1-5; 7 nucleotides align to TRBD1. Germline V gene data show CDR1 as SNHLY and CDR2 as FYNNEI. The CDR3 is 16 amino acids. After removal of 7 bases from V and 0 bases from J, the junction contained 9 bases not matched to a gene. As DNA, the CDR3 is TGTGCCAGCACCCAAACGACAGGGTATAGCAATCAGCCCCAGCATTTT. Translating gives CASTQTTGYSNQPQHF.

This rearrangement joins TRBV19 to TRBJ2-7, with a weak D call TRBD1 (5 bases). The germline CDR1 and CDR2 sequences are LNHDA and SQIVND (reference sequence). This CDR3 comprises 15 residues. Trimming took off 5 bases at V and 2 bases at J, with 16 bases between the two ends. The CDR3 protein is CASSVSDTSAYEQYF. CDR3 nucleotides: TGTGCCAGTAGTGTATCGGACACATCAGCCTACGAGCAGTACTTC.

The chain employs TRBV11-2 and TRBJ1-1; D is perhaps TRBD1 (5 bases). CDR3 length equals 13 residues. CDR1 is SGHAT, CDR2 FQNNGV, per germline. V lost 10 bases, J lost 2 bases, and 14 bases lay in between. This CDR3 is CATRAGRNTEAFF. DNA of the CDR3: TGTGCCACCCGGGCAGGGAGAAACACTGAAGCTTTCTTT.

The chain joins TRBV12-2 to TRBJ2-7; TRBD1, the table's D call, was not compared with the DNA. TRBV12-2 is a pseudogene. The CDR3 totals 15 residues. The CDR3 sequence is CASRRTGRRPYEQYF. The CDR3 DNA sequence: TGTGCAAGTCGCCGGACAGGGAGGAGGCCTTACGAGCAGTACTTC.

V is TRBV2 and J is TRBJ1-2; D is possibly TRBD1 (5 bases). CDR1 and CDR2 from the germline V gene are SNHLY and FYNNEI. The CDR3 contains 19 residues. The V end lost 0 bases, the J end lost 5 bases, and 25 bases lay between the germline ends. The CDR3 reads CASSEARGGLGASPYGYTF. DNA of the CDR3: TGTGCCAGCAGTGAAGCGAGGGGAGGACTCGGGGCGTCGCCTTATGGCTACACCTTC.

V is TRBV10-1 and J is TRBJ2-7, with D tentatively TRBD2 (6 bases). Germline CDR1 reads WNHNN; CDR2 reads SYGVQD (reference sequence). The CDR3 is 14 amino acids. V lost 4 bases and J 2 bases, leaving 12 bases between the germline ends. CDR3: CASSGGSGPYEQYF. CDR3 sequence (DNA): TGCGCCAGCAGTGGTGGTAGCGGCCCCTACGAGCAGTACTTC.

The chain combines TRBV29-1 with TRBJ2-1; 8 bases agree with TRBD2. CDR1 and CDR2 (germline): SQVTM, ANQGSEA. The J segment lost 2 bases and the V segment lost 4 bases, leaving 13 bases of the junction unmatched. The CDR3 sequence is 17 residues long. CDR3 bases: TGCAGCGTTGTTGAAATCAAACTAGCGGCAGCCTACAATGAGCAGTTCTTC. Translated: CSVVEIKLAAAYNEQFF.

The CDR3 loop reads CASSMIGPANHEQYF. CDR3 coding DNA: TGTGCCAGTAGTATGATTGGGCCAGCCAACCACGAGCAGTACTTC. The rearrangement uses TRBV19 and TRBJ2-7; unclear D gene. Germline V gene lookup returns CDR1 LNHDA and CDR2 SQIVND (reference sequence). Trimming took off 3 bases at V and 5 bases at J, with 17 bases between the two ends. The CDR3 covers 15 residues.

The chain links TRBV29-1 to TRBJ2-1; 9 nucleotides align to TRBD2. The V and J ends lost 4 bases and 8 bases, in that order; junction bases with no gene match: 12. Germline loops: CDR1 SQVTM, CDR2 ANQGSEA. The CDR3 sequence is 15 residues long. The CDR3 is CSVVLWREGRDEQFF. The CDR3 DNA reads TGCAGCGTTGTATTATGGCGGGAGGGCCGGGATGAGCAGTTCTTC.

A single count supports this clone. The rearrangement links TRBV5-4 to TRBJ2-2; a possible D gene is TRBD2 (5 bases). V lost 2 bases, J lost 4 bases, and 12 bases lay in between. The CDR3 consists of 15 residues. Germline lookup yields CDR1 SGHNT and CDR2 YYREEE (reference sequence). The CDR3 spells CASSFGLPATGELFF. The CDR3 coding sequence is TGTGCCAGCAGCTTTGGACTCCCGGCCACCGGGGAGCTGTTTTTT. The whole variable domain, filled in from reference TRBV5-4 and TRBJ2-2, reads ETGVTQSPTHLIKTRGQQVTLRCSSQSGHNTVSWYQQALGQGPQFIFQYYREEENGRGNFPPRFSGLQFPNYSSELNVNALELDDSALYLCASSFGLPATGELFFGEGSRLTVL.

The J gene is TRBJ2-1, the V gene TRBV27, with TRBD2 identical over 10 bases. The CDR3 runs to 16 residues. V lost 5 bases and J lost 12; bases outside the gene matches: 16. Per germline, CDR1 MNHEY and CDR2 SMNVEV (reference sequence). DNA of the CDR3: TGTGCCAGCAGTCTCCAGCGGGAGGGCCTGGGGTTAGTGCAGTTCTTC. Its protein is CASSLQREGLGLVQFF.

This chain joins TRBV27 and TRBJ2-7; the match to TRBD2 covers 8 bases. V was pared by 1 base and J by 5 bases, with 10 bases of the junction left unmatched. Germline V gene data show CDR1 as MNHEY and CDR2 as SMNVEV (reference sequence). This CDR3 region has 16 residues. This chain's CDR3 is CASSLYPGHSGDEQYF. The CDR3 DNA reads as TGTGCCAGCAGTTTATACCCCGGACATAGCGGGGACGAGCAGTACTTC.

The rearrangement joins TRBV28 to TRBJ1-1; D uncertain. The CDR3 is 12 amino acids. Germline-derived CDR1 and CDR2 are MDHEN and SYDVKM. The germline V and J ends were trimmed by 5 bases and 0 bases, with 4 bases remaining between them. CDR3 bases: TGTGCCAGCAGTACGGTGAACACTGAAGCTTTCTTT. The encoded protein is CASSTVNTEAFF.

This clone was counted between two and nine times. CDR3 nucleotides: TGTGCCAGCAGCCATGGGACAGAGGGCTACACCTTC. Amino acids: CASSHGTEGYTF. The chain is built from TRBV7-9 and TRBJ1-2; 7 bases map to TRBD1. The junction had 5 bases not matched to a gene; V was cut back by 5 bases and J by 8 bases. In germline, CDR1 is SEHNR, CDR2 FQNEAQ (reference sequence). The CDR3 runs to 12 residues.

The chain has TRBV7-9 and TRBJ2-5; D is unclear. Germline V lookup: CDR1 SEHNR, CDR2 FQNEAQ (reference sequence). The CDR3 has 15 residues. V lost 5 bases to trimming and J lost 0 bases, with 13 bases between them. The CDR3 sequence is CASSASTSYQETQYF. The CDR3 coding sequence is TGTGCCAGCAGCGCCAGTACCTCGTACCAAGAGACCCAGTACTTC.